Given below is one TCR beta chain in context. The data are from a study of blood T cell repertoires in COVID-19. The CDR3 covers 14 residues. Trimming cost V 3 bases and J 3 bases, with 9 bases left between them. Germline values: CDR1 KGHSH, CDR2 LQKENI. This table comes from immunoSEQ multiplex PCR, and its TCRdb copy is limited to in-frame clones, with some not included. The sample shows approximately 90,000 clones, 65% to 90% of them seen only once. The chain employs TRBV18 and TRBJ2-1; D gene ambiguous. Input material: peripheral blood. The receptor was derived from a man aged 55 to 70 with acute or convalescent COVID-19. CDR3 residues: CASSPSRNYNEQFF. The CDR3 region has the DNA TGTGCCAGCTCACCCTCGAGGAACTACAATGAGCAGTTCTTC.